Sequencing of this T cell receptor beta chain was carried out in a study of PD-1 blockade in classical Hodgkin lymphoma. At the level of the study: It was nivolumab at 3 mg/kg, given intravenously every 2 weeks, that patients received. Study-level points and caveats: Anyone who began nivolumab under 1 year after ASCT was excluded. Repertoire differences lack defined causes, possibly disease activity or prior therapy. Compared with baseline, CD4+ but not CD8+ TCR diversity had risen significantly by C4D1.

Relapse was seen in all patients after autologous stem cell transplantation, and brentuximab vedotin exposure was variable. Concerning this clone: No antigen is known for it.

This table comes from immunoSEQ multiplex PCR, and its TCRdb copy is limited to in-frame clones, with some not included. Among roughly 16,000 clones, approximately 83% were seen once, and the ten largest hold around 37%. This TCR derives from a human donor with classical Hodgkin lymphoma. The sequenced sample was peripheral blood mononuclear cells (PBMCs), obtained before the second cycle of nivolumab.

The CDR3: CATSREGNDRVEKLFF. The CDR3 DNA is TGTGCCACCAGCAGAGAGGGGAACGACAGGGTTGAAAAACTGTTTTTT. V is TRBV15 and J is TRBJ1-4; 7 bases agree with TRBD1. V shed 0 bases, J shed 7 bases, and the junction held 8 bases outside the gene matches. The CDR3 length is 16 residues. Per germline, CDR1 LNHNV and CDR2 YYDKDF (reference sequence). Filled out from reference TRBV15 and TRBJ1-4, the complete variable domain reads DAMVIQNPRYQVTQFGKPVTLSCSQTLNHNVMYWYQQKSSQAPKLLFHYYDKDFNNEADTPDNFQSRRPNTSFCFLDIRSPGLGDTAMYLCATSREGNDRVEKLFFGSGTQLSVL.